This T cell receptor beta chain was retrieved from a study of T cell responses to AZD1222 COVID-19 vaccine. Comment on this clone: Its ends do not fully match the called genes, so a read error is possible.

Here immunoSEQ multiplex PCR was the method, and the copy in TCRdb shows in-frame clones only, minus some. The table lists 110,000 or so clones, about 82% of them singletons, with 15% to 20% in the top ten. The germline gives CDR1 MGHRA, CDR2 YSYEKL. The CDR3 runs to 16 residues. The chain carries TRBV4-1 and TRBJ2-7; D remains ambiguous. The specimen comprised peripheral blood, sampled 28 days after the second AZD1222 dose. The origin of this receptor is an adult who received the AZD1222 COVID-19 vaccine. Here the CDR3 reads CAGSAVLVAKSYEQYF. CDR3 bases: TGCGCCGGCAGCGCAGTTCTCGTCGCGAAGTCCTACGAGCAGTACTTC.